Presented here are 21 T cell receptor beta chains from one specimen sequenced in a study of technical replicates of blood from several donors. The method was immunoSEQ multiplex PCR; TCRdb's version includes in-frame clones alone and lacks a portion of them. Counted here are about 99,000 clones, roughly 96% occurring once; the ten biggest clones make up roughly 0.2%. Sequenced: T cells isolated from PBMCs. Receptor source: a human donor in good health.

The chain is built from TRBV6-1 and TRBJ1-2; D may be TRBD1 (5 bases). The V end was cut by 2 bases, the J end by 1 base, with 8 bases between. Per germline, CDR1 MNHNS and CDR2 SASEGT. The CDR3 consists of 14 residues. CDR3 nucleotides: TGTGCCAGCAGTGAAAGCGGGGGTAACTATGGCTACACCTTC. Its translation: CASSESGGNYGYTF.

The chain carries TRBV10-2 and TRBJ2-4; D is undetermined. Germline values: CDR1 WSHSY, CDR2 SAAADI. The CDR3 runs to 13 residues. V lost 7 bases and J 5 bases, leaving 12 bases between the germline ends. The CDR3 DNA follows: TGCGCCAGCACAGGAAGGTATGAAAACATTCAGTACTTC. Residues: CASTGRYENIQYF.

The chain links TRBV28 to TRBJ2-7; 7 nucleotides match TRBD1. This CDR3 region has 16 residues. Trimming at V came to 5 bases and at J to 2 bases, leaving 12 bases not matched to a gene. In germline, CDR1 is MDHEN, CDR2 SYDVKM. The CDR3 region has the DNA TGTGCCAGCAGTACACCCGGGACAGAGCATACCTACGAGCAGTACTTC. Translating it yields CASSTPGTEHTYEQYF.

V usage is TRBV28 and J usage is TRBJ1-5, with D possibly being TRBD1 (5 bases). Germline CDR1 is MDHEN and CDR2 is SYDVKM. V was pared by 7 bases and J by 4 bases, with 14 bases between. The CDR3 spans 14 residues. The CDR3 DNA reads TGTGCCAGCACGACAGCTGGACCTAATCAGCCCCAGCATTTT. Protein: CASTTAGPNQPQHF.

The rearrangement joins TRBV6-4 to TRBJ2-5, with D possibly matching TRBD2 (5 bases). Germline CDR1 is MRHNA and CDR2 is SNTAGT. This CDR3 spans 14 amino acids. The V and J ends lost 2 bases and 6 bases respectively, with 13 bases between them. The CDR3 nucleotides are TGTGCCAGCAGTGACAGCACTAGGAACCAGACCCAGTACTTC. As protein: CASSDSTRNQTQYF.

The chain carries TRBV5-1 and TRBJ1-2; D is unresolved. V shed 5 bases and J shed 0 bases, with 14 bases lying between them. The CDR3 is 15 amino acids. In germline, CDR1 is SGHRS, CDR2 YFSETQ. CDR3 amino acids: CASSSPSRANYGYTF. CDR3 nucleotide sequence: TGCGCCAGCAGTTCGCCATCTCGCGCTAACTATGGCTACACCTTC.

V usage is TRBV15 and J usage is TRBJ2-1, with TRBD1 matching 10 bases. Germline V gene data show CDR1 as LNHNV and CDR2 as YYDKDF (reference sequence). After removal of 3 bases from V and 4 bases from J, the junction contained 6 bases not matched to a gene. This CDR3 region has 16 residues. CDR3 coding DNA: TGTGCCACCAGCAGTCGTCCGGGACAGGGGTACAATGAGCAGTTCTTC. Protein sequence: CATSSRPGQGYNEQFF.

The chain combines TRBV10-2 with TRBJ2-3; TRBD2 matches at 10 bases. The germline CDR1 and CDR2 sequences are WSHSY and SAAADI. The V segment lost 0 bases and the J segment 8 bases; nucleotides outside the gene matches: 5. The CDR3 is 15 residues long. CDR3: CASSESLAGVVTQYF. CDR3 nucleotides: TGCGCCAGCAGTGAGTCCCTAGCGGGAGTTGTTACGCAGTATTTT.

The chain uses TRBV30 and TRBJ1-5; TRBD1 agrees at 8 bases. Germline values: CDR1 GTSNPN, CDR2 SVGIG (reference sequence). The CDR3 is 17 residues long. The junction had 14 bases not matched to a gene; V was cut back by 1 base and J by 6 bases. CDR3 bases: TGTGCCTGGAGTGGGCTGAACAGCCGGACAGGGATTCAGCCCCAGCATTTT. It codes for CAWSGLNSRTGIQPQHF.

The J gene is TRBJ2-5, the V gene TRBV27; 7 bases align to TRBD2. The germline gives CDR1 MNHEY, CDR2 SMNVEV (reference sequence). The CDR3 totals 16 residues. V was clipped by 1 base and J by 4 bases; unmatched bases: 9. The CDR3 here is CASSLWAGEVGETQYF. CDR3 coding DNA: TGTGCCAGCAGTTTATGGGCGGGAGAGGTTGGAGAGACCCAGTACTTC.

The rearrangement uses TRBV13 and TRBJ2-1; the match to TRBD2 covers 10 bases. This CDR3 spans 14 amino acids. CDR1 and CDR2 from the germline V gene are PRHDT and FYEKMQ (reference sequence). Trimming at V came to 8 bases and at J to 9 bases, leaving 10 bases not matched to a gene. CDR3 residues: CASSGSGRATEQFF. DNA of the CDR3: TGTGCCAGCTCTGGAAGCGGGAGGGCCACTGAGCAGTTCTTC.

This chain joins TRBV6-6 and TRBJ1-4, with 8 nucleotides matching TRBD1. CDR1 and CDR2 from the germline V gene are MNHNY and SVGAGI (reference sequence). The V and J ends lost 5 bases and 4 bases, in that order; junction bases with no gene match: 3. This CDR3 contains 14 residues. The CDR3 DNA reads TGTGCCAGCAGTCCGACAGGGGTTAATGAAAAACTGTTTTTT. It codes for CASSPTGVNEKLFF.

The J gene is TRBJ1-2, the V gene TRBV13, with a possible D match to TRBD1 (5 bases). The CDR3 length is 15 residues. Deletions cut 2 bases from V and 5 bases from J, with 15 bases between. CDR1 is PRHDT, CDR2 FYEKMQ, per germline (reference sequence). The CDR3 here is CASSLRSKGIYGYTF. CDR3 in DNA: TGTGCCAGCAGCTTAAGGTCTAAGGGGATATATGGCTACACCTTC.

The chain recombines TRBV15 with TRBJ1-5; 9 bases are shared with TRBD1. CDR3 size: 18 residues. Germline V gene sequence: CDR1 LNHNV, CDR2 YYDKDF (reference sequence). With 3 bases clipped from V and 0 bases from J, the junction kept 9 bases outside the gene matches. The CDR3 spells CATSRGGQGLNSNQPQHF. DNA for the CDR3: TGTGCCACCAGCAGGGGTGGACAGGGGTTAAATAGCAATCAGCCCCAGCATTTT. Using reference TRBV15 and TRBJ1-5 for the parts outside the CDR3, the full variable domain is DAMVIQNPRYQVTQFGKPVTLSCSQTLNHNVMYWYQQKSSQAPKLLFHYYDKDFNNEADTPDNFQSRRPNTSFCFLDIRSPGLGDTAMYLCATSRGGQGLNSNQPQHFGDGTRLSIL.

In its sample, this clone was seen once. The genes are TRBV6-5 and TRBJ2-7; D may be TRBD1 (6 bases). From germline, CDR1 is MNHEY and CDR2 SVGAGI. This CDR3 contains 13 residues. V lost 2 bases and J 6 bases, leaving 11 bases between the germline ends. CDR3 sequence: CASSYLRTAEQYF. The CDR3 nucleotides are TGTGCCAGCAGTTACCTCCGGACAGCCGAGCAGTACTTC.

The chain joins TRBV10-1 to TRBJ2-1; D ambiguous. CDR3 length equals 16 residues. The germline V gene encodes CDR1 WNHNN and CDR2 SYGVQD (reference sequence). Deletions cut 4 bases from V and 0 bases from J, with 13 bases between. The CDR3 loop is CASSGLSKSSYNEQFF. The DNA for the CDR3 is TGCGCCAGCAGTGGCCTTAGCAAAAGCTCCTACAATGAGCAGTTCTTC.

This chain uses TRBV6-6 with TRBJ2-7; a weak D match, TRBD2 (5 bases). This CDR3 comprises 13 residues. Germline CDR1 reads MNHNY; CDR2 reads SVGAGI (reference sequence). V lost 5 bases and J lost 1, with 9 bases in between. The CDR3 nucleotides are TGTGCCAGCAGTCCCGGACTTTCCTACGAGCAGTACTTC. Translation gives CASSPGLSYEQYF.

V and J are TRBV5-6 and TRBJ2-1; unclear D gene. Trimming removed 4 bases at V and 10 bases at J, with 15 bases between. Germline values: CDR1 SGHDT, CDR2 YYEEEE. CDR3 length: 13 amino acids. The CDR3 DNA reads TGTGCCAGCAGCCCCCCTAACACTAACGAGCAGTTCTTC. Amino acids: CASSPPNTNEQFF.

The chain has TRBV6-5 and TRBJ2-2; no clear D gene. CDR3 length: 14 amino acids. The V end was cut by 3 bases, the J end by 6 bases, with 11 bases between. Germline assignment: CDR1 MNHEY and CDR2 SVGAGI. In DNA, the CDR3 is TGTGCCAGCAGTTATCCCCAGGTCCCCGGGGAGCTGTTTTTT. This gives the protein CASSYPQVPGELFF.

CDR3 amino acids: CASSPPSAGELFF. The CDR3 DNA follows: TGTGCCAGCTCACCACCGTCGGCCGGGGAGCTGTTTTTT. The rearrangement links TRBV18 to TRBJ2-2; D not certain. Germline loops: CDR1 KGHSH, CDR2 LQKENI. V lost 0 bases and J 6 bases, leaving 5 bases between the germline ends. The CDR3 length is 13 residues.

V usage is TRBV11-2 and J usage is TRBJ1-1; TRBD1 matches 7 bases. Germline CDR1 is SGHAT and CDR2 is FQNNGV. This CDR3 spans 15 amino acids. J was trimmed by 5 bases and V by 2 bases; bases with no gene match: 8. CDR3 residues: CASSLIGRGLTEAFF. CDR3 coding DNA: TGTGCCAGCAGCTTAATAGGAAGGGGGCTGACTGAAGCTTTCTTT.